This TCR beta chain was sequenced during a study of Ad26.COV2.S vaccination and SARS-CoV-2 variants (dated by TCRdb to about 2021). At the level of the whole study: Vaccine-arm donors came from COV1001, a multicentre, randomized, double-blind, placebo-controlled phase I-IIa trial of Ad26.COV2.S in healthy adults. Ad26.COV2.S was administered intramuscularly at a dose of 5x10^10 or 1x10^11 viral particles, either as one shot or as two shots given 56 days apart. The specificity and breadth of SARS-CoV-2-reactive T cell receptors after Ad26.COV2.S vaccination were assessed by TCRbeta repertoire sequencing. The TCR-sequenced set comprised approximately 32 samples: around 20 Ad26.COV2.S vaccine recipients, 5 placebo recipients and 8 SARS-CoV-2 convalescent individuals. Trial participants were randomized into five groups of five: low-dose or high-dose Ad26.COV2.S given once or twice, or placebo on both occasions. Investigators did not know the trial group allocation while performing experiments and assessing outcomes. Study-wide findings and limitations: Spike-specific TCR breadth was higher in Ad26.COV2.S recipients than in placebo recipients (P = 0.0014). Vaccine and placebo recipients had similar non-spike TCR breadth, a finding consistent with the vaccine containing only spike. It was noted by the authors that total T cell responses may have been underestimated by the TCR breadth and depth analyses. Comparing responses between vaccine doses or regimens was not something the study was powered to do. After vaccination, substantial breadth of spike-specific CD8+ and CD4+ T cell responses was reported.

Worth noting for this clone: Its antigen is not yet known. Base qualities are not provided; no much larger clone lies one nucleotide away.

TCRbeta CDR3 regions were sequenced with the immunoSEQ Assay. After extraction, genomic DNA underwent amplification by bias-controlled multiplex PCR, followed by high-throughput sequencing. Per the source publication's procedure: To quantify the absolute abundance of every unique TCRbeta CDR3 region, sequences were collapsed and filtered. T cell fraction was estimated by normalizing TCRbeta template counts to usable DNA, with usable DNA measured through amplification of reference genes found in all nucleated cells. Repertoire TCRs were annotated as SARS-CoV-2-specific when V gene, CDR3 amino acid sequence and J gene were exactly matched to a known reactive TCR set. MIRA supplied the reference SARS-CoV-2 TCR set, which was filtered for enrichment in COVID-19-positive ImmuneCODE repertoires so that public or cross-reactive TCRs were removed. Using the MIRA antigens, annotated TCRs were further analysed by specific ORF or by position within an ORF. Breadth was defined as annotated unique rearrangements over total unique productive rearrangements; depth was the summed frequency of those rearrangements. Group comparisons of TCR breadth used two-sided Wilcoxon rank-sum tests. Drawn from immuneACCESS, this table holds only the in-frame rearrangements with V and J called that TCRdb kept. Clones are partly lost; checked studies trace under half to an unresolved V gene and leave the rest unexplained. The D gene and trimming were derived from the DNA, and the V and J assignments and clone size from that table. Within this sample are about 680,000 clones, with more than 70% of them counted one time only. Of the sample, over 1.3% falls within the top ten clones.

The germline V gene encodes CDR1 PRHDT and CDR2 FYEKMQ (reference sequence). The CDR3 runs 16 residues from the cysteine to the phenylalanine. Only CDR3 DNA is held: 48 bases, read in frame from base 1. Trimmed from V: 5 bases; trimmed from J: 5 bases; junction bases lacking a gene match: 11. The treatment or condition label for this specimen denotes: roughly 19 received Ad26.COV2.S at low or high dose, single or two shots; 5 received placebo; per-sample allocation not given. Repertoires of vaccine and placebo recipients were sequenced from samples taken on day 63 after the first injection. In Cohort 1b, 25 to 30 adults aged 18-55 years were enrolled at a single site in Boston, USA, between 29 July and 7 August 2020. Ad26.COV2.S was a replication-incompetent adenovirus type 26 vector that expressed a prefusion-stabilized SARS-CoV-2 spike protein derived from the original Wuhan strain.

The material was peripheral blood, obtained in a trial of Ad26.COV2.S vaccine versus placebo. The sequence was collected from a person between 18 and 60 years old who received the Ad26.COV2.S COVID-19 vaccine or a placebo. The chain uses TRBV13 and TRBJ2-7; 11 central nucleotides agree with TRBD1. The bases are TGTGCCAGCAGCAACAGGACAGGGGGCCGTCCCCACGAGCAGTACTTC. Its product reads: CASSNRTGGRPHEQYF. The full variable domain, completed from the reference TRBV13 and TRBJ2-7 proteins outside the CDR3, reads AAGVIQSPRHLIKEKRETATLKCYPIPRHDTVYWYQQGPGQDPQFLISFYEKMQSDKGSIPDRFSAQQFSDYHSELNMSSLELGDSALYFCASSNRTGGRPHEQYFGPGTRLTVT.